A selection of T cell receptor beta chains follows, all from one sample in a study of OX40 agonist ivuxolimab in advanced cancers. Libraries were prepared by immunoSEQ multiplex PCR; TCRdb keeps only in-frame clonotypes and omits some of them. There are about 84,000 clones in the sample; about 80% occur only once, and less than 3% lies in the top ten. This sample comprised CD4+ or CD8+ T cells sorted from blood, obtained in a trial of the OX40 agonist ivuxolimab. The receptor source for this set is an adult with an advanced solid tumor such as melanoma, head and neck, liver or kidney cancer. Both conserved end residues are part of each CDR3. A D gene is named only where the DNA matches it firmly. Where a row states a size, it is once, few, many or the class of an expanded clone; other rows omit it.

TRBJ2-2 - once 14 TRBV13 CASSGSALTGELFF TGTGCCAGCAGCGGGAGCGCGCTCACCGGGGAGCTGTTTTTT
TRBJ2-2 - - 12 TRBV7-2 CASIQGTGELFF TGTGCCAGCATTCAGGGAACCGGGGAGCTGTTTTTT
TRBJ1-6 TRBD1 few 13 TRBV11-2 CASSLAQGGFLHF TGTGCCAGCAGCTTAGCACAAGGGGGCTTCCTCCACTTT
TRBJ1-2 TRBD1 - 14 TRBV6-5 CASSYLTGRVGYTF TGTGCCAGCAGTTACTTGACAGGGAGGGTTGGCTACACCTTC
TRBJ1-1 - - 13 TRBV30 CAWSRDKNTEAFF TGTGCCTGGAGTCGAGACAAGAACACTGAAGCTTTCTTT
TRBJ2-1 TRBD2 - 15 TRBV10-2 CASSSSSGGRNEQFF TGCGCCAGCAGCTCCTCTAGCGGGGGAAGGAATGAGCAGTTCTTC
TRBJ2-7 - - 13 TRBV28 CASSHRESYEQYF TGTGCCAGCAGTCACCGGGAAAGCTACGAGCAGTACTTC
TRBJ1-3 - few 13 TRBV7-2 CASSRQAGNTIYF TGTGCCAGCTCCCGACAGGCTGGAAACACCATATATTTT
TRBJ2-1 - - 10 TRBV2 CASGSNEQFF TGTGCCAGCGGGAGCAATGAGCAGTTCTTC
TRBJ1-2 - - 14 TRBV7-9 CASSQQGHGYGYTF TGTGCCAGCAGCCAACAGGGACACGGCTATGGCTACACCTTC
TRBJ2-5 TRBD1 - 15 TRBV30 CAWRAGGADRKTQYF TGTGCCTGGAGGGCAGGGGGCGCGGATAGGAAGACCCAGTACTTC
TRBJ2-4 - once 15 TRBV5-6 CASSPTTAAKNIQYF TGTGCCAGCAGCCCGACTACTGCAGCCAAAAACATTCAGTACTTC
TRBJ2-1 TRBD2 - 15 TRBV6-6 CASSPTSGSYNEQFF TGTGCCAGCAGTCCGACTAGCGGGAGTTACAATGAGCAGTTCTTC
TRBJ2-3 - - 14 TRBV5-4 CASSLGGLTDTQYF TGTGCCAGCAGCTTAGGGGGTCTCACAGATACGCAGTATTTT
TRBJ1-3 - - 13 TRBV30 CAWREISGNTIYF TGTGCCTGGAGGGAGATCTCTGGAAACACCATATATTTT
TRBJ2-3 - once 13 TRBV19 CASGPPNTDTQYF TGTGCCAGTGGCCCCCCCAACACAGATACGCAGTATTTT
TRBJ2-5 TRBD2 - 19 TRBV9 CASSPREGSGGSYQETQYF TGTGCCAGCAGCCCCCGGGAGGGTAGCGGGGGCTCCTACCAAGAGACCCAGTACTTC
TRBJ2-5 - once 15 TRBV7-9 CASSQDSVTQETQYF TGTGCCAGCAGCCAAGATTCAGTCACTCAAGAGACCCAGTACTTC
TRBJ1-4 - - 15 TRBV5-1 CASSTGEGNVEKLFF TGCGCCAGCAGCACGGGGGAGGGAAACGTTGAAAAACTGTTTTTT
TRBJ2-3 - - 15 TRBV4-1 CASSPTGKITDTQYF TGCGCCAGCAGCCCCACAGGGAAGATCACAGATACGCAGTATTTT
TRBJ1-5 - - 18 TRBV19 CASSIGYTGRIGNQPQHF TGTGCCAGTAGTATAGGCTACACAGGGAGGATTGGCAATCAGCCCCAGCATTTT
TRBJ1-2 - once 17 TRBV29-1 CSVEGIQGTFGGYGYTF TGCAGCGTTGAAGGAATCCAGGGTACCTTCGGGGGCTATGGCTACACCTTC
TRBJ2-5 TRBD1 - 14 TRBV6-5 CASSYPGGGETQYF TGTGCCAGCAGTTACCCAGGGGGCGGGGAGACCCAGTACTTC
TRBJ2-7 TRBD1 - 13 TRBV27 CASRTGQGYEQYF TGTGCCAGCAGGACGGGACAGGGGTACGAGCAGTACTTC
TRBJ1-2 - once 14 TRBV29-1 CSVVTIFQGGGYTF TGCAGCGTTGTGACCATCTTCCAGGGAGGCGGCTACACCTTC
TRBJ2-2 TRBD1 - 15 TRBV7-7 CASSLDRGDTGELFF TGTGCCAGCAGCTTAGACAGGGGGGACACCGGGGAGCTGTTTTTT
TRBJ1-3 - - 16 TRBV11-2 CASSPSLTGIWNTIYF TGTGCCAGCAGCCCGTCCCTAACAGGGATATGGAACACCATATATTTT
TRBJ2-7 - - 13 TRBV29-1 CSVEGPGGGEQYF TGCAGCGTTGAGGGGCCAGGGGGGGGCGAGCAGTACTTC
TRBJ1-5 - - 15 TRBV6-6 CASSYSNTGNQPQHF TGTGCCAGCAGTTACTCGAACACGGGCAATCAGCCCCAGCATTTT
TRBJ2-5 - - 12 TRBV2 CATRDVGETQYF TGTGCCACCCGGGACGTCGGAGAGACCCAGTACTTC
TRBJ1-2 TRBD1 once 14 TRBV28 CASSFPGQNYGYTF TGTGCCAGCAGTTTCCCGGGACAGAACTATGGCTACACCTTC
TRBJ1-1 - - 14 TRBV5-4 CASSLRQSYTEAFF TGTGCCAGCAGCTTACGACAGTCTTACACTGAAGCTTTCTTT
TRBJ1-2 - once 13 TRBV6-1 CASSEGGPYGYTF TGTGCCAGCAGTGAGGGAGGGCCTTATGGCTACACCTTC
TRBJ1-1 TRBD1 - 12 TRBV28 CASSWGQGGAFF TGTGCCAGCAGTTGGGGACAGGGGGGGGCTTTCTTT
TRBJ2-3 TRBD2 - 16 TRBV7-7 CASSPGLAGGSDTQYF TGTGCCAGCAGCCCGGGACTAGCGGGGGGAAGTGATACGCAGTATTTT
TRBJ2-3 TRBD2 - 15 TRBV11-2 CASSVLAGGPDTQYF TGTGCCAGCAGCGTTCTAGCGGGGGGGCCCGATACGCAGTATTTT
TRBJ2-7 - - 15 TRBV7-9 CASSLAWRGSYEQYF TGTGCCAGCAGCTTAGCGTGGAGAGGCTCCTACGAGCAGTACTTC
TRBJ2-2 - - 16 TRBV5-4 CASSPRIGEVTGELFF TGTGCCAGCAGCCCGCGTATCGGGGAGGTTACCGGGGAGCTGTTTTTT
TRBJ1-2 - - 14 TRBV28 CASSLDAEYYGYTF TGTGCCAGCAGTTTAGACGCGGAGTACTATGGCTACACCTTC
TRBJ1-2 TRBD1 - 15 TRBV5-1 CASSLVEGARYGYTF TGCGCCAGCAGCTTGGTGGAGGGGGCACGCTATGGCTACACCTTC
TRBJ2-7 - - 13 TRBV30 CAWRAPGPYEQYF TGTGCCTGGAGGGCGCCGGGTCCCTACGAGCAGTACTTC
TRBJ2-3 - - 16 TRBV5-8 CASSLAHDYSTDTQYF TGTGCCAGCAGCTTGGCTCACGACTATAGCACAGATACGCAGTATTTT
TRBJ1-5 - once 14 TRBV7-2 CASSPGDRKKPQHF TGTGCCAGCAGCCCCGGGGACCGAAAGAAGCCCCAGCATTTT
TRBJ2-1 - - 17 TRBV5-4 CASSLGGGGSIGNEQFF TGTGCCAGCAGCTTGGGAGGAGGGGGAAGTATTGGGAATGAGCAGTTCTTC
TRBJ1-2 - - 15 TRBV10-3 CAISAGPGTSYGYTF TGTGCCATCAGTGCGGGGCCCGGGACCTCCTATGGCTACACCTTC
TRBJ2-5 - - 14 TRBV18 CASSTPQGAETQYF TGTGCCAGCTCAACACCACAGGGTGCGGAGACCCAGTACTTC
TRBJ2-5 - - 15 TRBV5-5 CASSRTAFYQETQYF TGTGCCAGCAGCCGGACAGCCTTTTACCAAGAGACCCAGTACTTC
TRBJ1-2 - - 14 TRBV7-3 CASSLRGGDYGYTF TGTGCCAGCAGCTTAAGGGGGGGTGACTATGGCTACACCTTC
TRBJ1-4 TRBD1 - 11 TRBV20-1 CGGQENEKLFF TGCGGCGGACAGGAGAATGAAAAACTGTTTTTT
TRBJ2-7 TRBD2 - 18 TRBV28 CASSLPGTSGGRVDEQYF TGTGCCAGCAGTTTACCCGGGACTAGCGGGGGGCGCGTCGACGAGCAGTACTTC
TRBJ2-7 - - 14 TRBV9 CASSVGLSSYEQYF TGTGCCAGCAGCGTGGGACTTAGCTCCTACGAGCAGTACTTC
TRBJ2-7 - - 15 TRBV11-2 CASSLGRGTTYEQYF TGTGCCAGCAGCTTAGGGCGGGGGACAACCTACGAGCAGTACTTC
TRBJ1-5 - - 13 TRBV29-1 CSAREGSNQPQHF TGCAGCGCCAGGGAGGGGAGCAATCAGCCCCAGCATTTT
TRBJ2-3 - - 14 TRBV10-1 CASSFSGRTDTQYF TGCGCCAGCAGTTTTTCGGGCCGCACAGATACGCAGTATTTT
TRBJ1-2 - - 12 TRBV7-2 CASSPAGPGYTF TGTGCCAGCAGCCCCGCAGGGCCTGGCTACACCTTC
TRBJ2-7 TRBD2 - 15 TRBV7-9 CASSPSGGGSYEQYF TGTGCCAGCAGCCCATCGGGAGGGGGAAGTTACGAGCAGTACTTC
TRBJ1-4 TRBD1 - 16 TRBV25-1 CASSEDRAPTNEKLFF TGTGCCAGCAGTGAGGACAGGGCCCCGACTAATGAAAAACTGTTTTTT
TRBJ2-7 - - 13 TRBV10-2 CASSEIGGYEQYF TGCGCCAGCAGTGAGATAGGGGGATACGAGCAGTACTTC